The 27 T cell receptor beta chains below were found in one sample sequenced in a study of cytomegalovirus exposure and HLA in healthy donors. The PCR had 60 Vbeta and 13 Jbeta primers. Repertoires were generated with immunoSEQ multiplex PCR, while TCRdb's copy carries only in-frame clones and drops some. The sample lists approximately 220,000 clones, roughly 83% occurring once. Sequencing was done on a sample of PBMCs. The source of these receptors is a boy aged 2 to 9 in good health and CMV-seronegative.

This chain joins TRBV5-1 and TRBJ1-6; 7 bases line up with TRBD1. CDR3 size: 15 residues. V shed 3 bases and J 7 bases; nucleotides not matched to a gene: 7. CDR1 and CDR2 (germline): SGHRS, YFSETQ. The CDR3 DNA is TGCGCCAGCAGCTGGGGACAGCAATCCAATTCACCCCTCCACTTT. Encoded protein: CASSWGQQSNSPLHF.

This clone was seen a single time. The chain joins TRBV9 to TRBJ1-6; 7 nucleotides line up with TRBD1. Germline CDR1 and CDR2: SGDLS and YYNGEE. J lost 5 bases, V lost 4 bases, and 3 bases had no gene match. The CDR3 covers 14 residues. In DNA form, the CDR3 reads TGTGCCAGCAGCCCCGGGACAGATAATTCACCCCTCCACTTT. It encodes CASSPGTDNSPLHF.

CDR3 bases: TGTGCCAACAGCCCCCGCGCCCGATTATCCTACGAGCAGTACTTC. This translates into CANSPRARLSYEQYF. The J gene is TRBJ2-7, the V gene TRBV21-1; the D call TRBD2 from the table was never checked on the DNA. TRBV21-1 is noted as a pseudogene. The CDR3 length is 15 residues.

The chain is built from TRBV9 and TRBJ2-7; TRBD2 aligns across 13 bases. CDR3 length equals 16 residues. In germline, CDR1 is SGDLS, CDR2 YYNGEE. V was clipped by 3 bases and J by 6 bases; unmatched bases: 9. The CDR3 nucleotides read TGTGCCAGCAGCGGAGAAGAGGGGACTAGCGGGGTCGAGCAGTACTTC. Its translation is CASSGEEGTSGVEQYF.

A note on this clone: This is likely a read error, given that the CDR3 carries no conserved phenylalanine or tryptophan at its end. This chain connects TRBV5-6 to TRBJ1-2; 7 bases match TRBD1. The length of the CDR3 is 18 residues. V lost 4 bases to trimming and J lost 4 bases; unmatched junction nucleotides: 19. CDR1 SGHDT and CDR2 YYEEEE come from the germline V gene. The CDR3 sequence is CASSGRQGSVFLGYGYTV. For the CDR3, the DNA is TGTGCCAGCAGCGGACGACAGGGAAGCGTATTTCTAGGCTATGGCTACACCGTC.

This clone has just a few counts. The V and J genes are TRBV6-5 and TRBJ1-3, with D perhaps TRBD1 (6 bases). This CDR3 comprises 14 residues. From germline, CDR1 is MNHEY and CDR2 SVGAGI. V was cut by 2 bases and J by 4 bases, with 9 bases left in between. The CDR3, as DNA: TGTGCCAGCAGTTACGATGACAGGGGAAACACCATATATTTT. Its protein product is CASSYDDRGNTIYF.

CDR3 region: CASSAYGAGGGTDTQYF. DNA of the CDR3: TGTGCCAGCAGCGCATACGGCGCGGGAGGAGGCACAGATACGCAGTATTTT. The chain couples TRBV9 to TRBJ2-3; 8 bases align to TRBD2. V was pared by 3 bases and J by 1 base, with 10 bases of the junction left unmatched. The length of the CDR3 is 17 residues. Germline CDR1 and CDR2: SGDLS and YYNGEE. The full variable domain, in which reference TRBV9 and TRBJ2-3 provide the parts outside the CDR3, is DSGVTQTPKHLITATGQRVTLRCSPRSGDLSVYWYQQSLDQGLQFLIQYYNGEERAKGNILERFSAQQFPDLHSELNLSSLELGDSALYFCASSAYGAGGGTDTQYFGPGTRLTVL.

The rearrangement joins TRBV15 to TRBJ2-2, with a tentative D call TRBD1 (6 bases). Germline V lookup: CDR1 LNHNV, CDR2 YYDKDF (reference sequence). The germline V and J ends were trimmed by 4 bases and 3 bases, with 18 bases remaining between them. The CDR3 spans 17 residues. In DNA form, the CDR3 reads TGTGCCACCAGCATAAATCAGGGGTTCTGGGACACCGGGGAGCTGTTTTTT. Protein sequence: CATSINQGFWDTGELFF.

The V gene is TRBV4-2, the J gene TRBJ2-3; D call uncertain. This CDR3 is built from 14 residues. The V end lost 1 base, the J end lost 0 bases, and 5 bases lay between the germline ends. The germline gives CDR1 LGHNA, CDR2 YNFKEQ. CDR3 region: CASSQVPSTDTQYF. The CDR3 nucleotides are TGTGCCAGCAGCCAAGTCCCTAGCACAGATACGCAGTATTTT.

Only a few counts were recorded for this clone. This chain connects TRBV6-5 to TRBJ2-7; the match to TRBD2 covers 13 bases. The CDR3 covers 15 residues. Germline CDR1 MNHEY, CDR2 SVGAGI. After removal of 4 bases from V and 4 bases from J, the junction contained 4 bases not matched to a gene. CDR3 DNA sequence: TGTGCCAGCAGTTGGACTAGCGGGAGATTATACGAGCAGTACTTC. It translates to CASSWTSGRLYEQYF.

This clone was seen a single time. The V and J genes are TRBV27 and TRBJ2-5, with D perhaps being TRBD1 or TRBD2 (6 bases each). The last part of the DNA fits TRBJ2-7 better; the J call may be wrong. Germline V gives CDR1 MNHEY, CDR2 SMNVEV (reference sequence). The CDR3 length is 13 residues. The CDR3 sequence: CASSWGGGGEQYF. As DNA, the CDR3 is TGTGCCAGCAGTTGGGGAGGAGGGGGCGAGCAGTACTTC.

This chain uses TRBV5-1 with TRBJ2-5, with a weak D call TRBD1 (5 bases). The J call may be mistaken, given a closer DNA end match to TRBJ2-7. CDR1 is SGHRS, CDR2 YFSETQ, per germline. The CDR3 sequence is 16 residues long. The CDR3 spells CASSRLDSPGAYEQYF. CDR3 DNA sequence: TGCGCCAGCAGCCGCCTAGACAGCCCAGGAGCCTACGAGCAGTACTTC.

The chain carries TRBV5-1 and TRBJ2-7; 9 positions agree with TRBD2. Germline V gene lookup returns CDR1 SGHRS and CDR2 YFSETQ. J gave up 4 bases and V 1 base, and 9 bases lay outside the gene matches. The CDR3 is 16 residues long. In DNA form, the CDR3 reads TGCGCCAGCAGCTTGTCGCTAGCGGGACCGATATACGAGCAGTACTTC. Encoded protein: CASSLSLAGPIYEQYF.

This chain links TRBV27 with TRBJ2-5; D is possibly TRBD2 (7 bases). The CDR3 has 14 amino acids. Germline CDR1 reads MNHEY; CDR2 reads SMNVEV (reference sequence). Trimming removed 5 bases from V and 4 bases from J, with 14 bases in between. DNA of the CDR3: TGTGCCAGCAGTCGGGCGGGGGCAGCAGAGACCCAGTACTTC. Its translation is CASSRAGAAETQYF.

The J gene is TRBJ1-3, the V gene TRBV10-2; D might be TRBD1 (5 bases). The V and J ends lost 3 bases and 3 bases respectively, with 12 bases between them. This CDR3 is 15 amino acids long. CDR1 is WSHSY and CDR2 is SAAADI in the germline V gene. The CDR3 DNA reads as TGCGCCAGCAGTGACACTACAGGAGTTGGAAACACCATATATTTT. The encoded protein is CASSDTTGVGNTIYF.

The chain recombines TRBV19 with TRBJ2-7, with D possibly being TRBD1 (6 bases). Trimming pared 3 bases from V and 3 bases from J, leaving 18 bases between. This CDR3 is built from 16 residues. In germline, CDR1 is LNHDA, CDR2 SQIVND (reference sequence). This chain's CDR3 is CASSMGRSGTNYEQYF. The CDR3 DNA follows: TGTGCCAGTAGTATGGGGAGATCCGGGACAAACTACGAGCAGTACTTC.

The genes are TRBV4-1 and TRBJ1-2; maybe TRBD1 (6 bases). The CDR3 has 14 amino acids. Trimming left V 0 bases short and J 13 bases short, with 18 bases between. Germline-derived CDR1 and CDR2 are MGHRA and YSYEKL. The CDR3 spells CASSQERGIGGCTF. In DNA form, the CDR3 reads TGCGCCAGCAGCCAAGAAAGGGGAATAGGGGGTTGCACCTTC.

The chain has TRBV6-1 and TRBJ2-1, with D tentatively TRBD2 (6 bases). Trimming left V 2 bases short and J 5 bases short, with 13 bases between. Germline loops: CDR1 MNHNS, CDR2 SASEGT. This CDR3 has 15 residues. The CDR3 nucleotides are TGTGCCAGCAGTGAAACTGGTAGCGGTGACAATGAGCAGTTCTTC. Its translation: CASSETGSGDNEQFF.

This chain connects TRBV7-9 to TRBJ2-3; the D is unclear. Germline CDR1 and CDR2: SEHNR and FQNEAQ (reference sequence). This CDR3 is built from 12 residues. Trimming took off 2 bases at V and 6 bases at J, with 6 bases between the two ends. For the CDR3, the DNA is TGTGCCAGCAGCTTACTCCAGGATACGCAGTATTTT. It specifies CASSLLQDTQYF.

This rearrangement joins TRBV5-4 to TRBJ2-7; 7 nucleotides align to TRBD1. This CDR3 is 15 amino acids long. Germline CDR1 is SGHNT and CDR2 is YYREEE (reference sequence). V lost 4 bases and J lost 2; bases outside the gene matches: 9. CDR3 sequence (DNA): TGTGCCAGCAGCGGAGAGTGGACAGGCACCTACGAGCAGTACTTC. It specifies CASSGEWTGTYEQYF.

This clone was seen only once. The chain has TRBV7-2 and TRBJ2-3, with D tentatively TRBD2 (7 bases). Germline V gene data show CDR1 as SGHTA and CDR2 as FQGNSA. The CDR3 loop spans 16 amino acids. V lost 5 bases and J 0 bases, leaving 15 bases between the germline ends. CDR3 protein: CASSPRGAGSTDTQYF. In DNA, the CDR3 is TGTGCCAGCAGCCCTCGGGGGGCGGGAAGCACAGATACGCAGTATTTT.

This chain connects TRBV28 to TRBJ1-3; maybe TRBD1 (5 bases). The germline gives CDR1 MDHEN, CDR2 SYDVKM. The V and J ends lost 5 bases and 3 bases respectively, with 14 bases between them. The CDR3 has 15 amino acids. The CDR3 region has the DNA TGTGCCAGCAGTCCGGGGGACGTGCTTGGAAACACCATATATTTT. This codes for CASSPGDVLGNTIYF.

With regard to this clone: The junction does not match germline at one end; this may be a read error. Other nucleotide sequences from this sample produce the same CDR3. The CDR3: CASSQVPGRGAFF. CDR3 nucleotide sequence: TGCGCCAGCAGCCAAGTACCGGGCCGCGGGGCTTTCTTC. The chain uses TRBV4-1 and TRBJ1-1; tentative D call: TRBD1 (5 bases). CDR1 and CDR2 (germline): MGHRA, YSYEKL. The CDR3 contains 13 residues.

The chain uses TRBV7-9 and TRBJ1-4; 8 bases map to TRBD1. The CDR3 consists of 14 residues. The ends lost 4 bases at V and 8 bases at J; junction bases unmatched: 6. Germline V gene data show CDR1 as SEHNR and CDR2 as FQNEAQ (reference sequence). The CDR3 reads CASSYGTGGEKLFF. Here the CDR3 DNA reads TGTGCCAGCAGCTACGGGACAGGTGGGGAAAAACTGTTTTTT.

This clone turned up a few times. This chain's CDR3 is CASSDLYWTGGSGANVLTF. CDR3 sequence (DNA): TGTGCCAGCAGTGACCTTTATTGGACAGGAGGCTCTGGGGCCAACGTCCTGACTTTC. The chain joins TRBV6-4 to TRBJ2-6, with 7 nucleotides matching TRBD1. Germline-derived CDR1 and CDR2 are MRHNA and SNTAGT. The CDR3 consists of 19 residues. The junction had 10 bases not matched to a gene; V was cut back by 2 bases and J by 0 bases.

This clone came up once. The CDR3 DNA reads TGTGCCAGCACCCTGGGACAGGGACTCTCTGGAAACACCATATATTTT. Residues: CASTLGQGLSGNTIYF. V is TRBV9 and J is TRBJ1-3, with 9 bases lining up with TRBD1. This CDR3 contains 16 residues. The germline gives CDR1 SGDLS, CDR2 YYNGEE. J lost 0 bases, V lost 6 bases, and 7 bases had no gene match.

CDR3 sequence: CASSHGLSYNEQFF. DNA of the CDR3: TGTGCCAGCAGCCATGGACTTTCCTACAATGAGCAGTTCTTC. The chain combines TRBV5-5 with TRBJ2-1; possibly TRBD2 for D (5 bases). The V end was cut by 4 bases, the J end by 1 base, with 9 bases between. Per germline, CDR1 SGHKS and CDR2 YYEKEE (reference sequence). CDR3 length: 14 residues.